This T cell receptor beta chain was retrieved from a study of technical replicates of blood from several donors. Measured with immunoSEQ multiplex PCR; TCRdb has only the in-frame clones, and not every one. The sample has around 63,000 clones; approximately 92% are singletons. Germline CDR1 is LGHNA and CDR2 is YSLEER. V gave up 1 base and J gave up 2 bases; unmatched junction bases: 2. The CDR3 is 17 amino acids. Material: PBMCs. The gene calls are TRBV4-3 and TRBJ2-3, with 14 bases aligning to TRBD2. The source is a human donor in good health. Some clones in this sample may be carry-over from other donors' samples. CDR3 DNA sequence: TGCGCCAGCAGCCAAGGGACTAGCGGGAGGATCACAGATACGCAGTATTTT. It yields the protein CASSQGTSGRITDTQYF.